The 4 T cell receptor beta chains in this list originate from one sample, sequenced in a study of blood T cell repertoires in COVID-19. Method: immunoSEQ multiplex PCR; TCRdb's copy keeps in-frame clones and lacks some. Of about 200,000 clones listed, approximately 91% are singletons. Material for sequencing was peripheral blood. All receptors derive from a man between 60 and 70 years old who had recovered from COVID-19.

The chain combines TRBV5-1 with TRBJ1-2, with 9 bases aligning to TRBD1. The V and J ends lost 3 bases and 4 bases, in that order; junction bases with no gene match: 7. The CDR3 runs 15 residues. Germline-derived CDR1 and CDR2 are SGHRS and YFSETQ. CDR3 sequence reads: CASSSNTGGVYGYTF. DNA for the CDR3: TGCGCCAGCAGCTCGAATACAGGGGGCGTCTATGGCTACACCTTC.

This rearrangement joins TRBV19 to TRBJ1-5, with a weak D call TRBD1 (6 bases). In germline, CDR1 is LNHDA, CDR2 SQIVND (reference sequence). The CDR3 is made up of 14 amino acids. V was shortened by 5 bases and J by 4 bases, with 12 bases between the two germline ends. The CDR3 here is CASSSRGKNQPQHF. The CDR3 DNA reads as TGTGCCAGTAGTTCCAGGGGAAAGAATCAGCCCCAGCATTTT.

CDR3 DNA sequence: TGTGCCACCAGTGATGACTCCGGGCGGGAGGACACCGGGGAGCTGTTTTTT. The encoded protein is CATSDDSGREDTGELFF. V and J are TRBV24-1 and TRBJ2-2, with TRBD2 identical over 8 bases. The CDR3 loop spans 17 amino acids. Per germline, CDR1 KGHDR and CDR2 SFDVKD. With V trimmed by 3 bases and J by 3 bases, 8 bases remained unmatched.

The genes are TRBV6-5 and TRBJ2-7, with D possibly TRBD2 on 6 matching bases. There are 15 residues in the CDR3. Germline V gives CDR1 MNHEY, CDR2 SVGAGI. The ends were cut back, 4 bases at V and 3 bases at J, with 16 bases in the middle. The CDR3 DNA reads TGTGCCAGCAGTTTCGCCGGGACTCGGATCTACGAGCAGTACTTC. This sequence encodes CASSFAGTRIYEQYF.